These 28 T cell receptor beta chains were all obtained from the same sample, sequenced in a study of identical twins. TCRdb re-analysed the 5' RACE reads in MiXCR, keeping a single row per CDR3 protein. Counted here are about 520,000 distinct CDR3 sequences, under 25% occurring once; the ten biggest clones make up approximately 0.95%. The sample was also linked to a second study, of T cells expressing NK-cell markers.

Sequencing was carried out using CD4+ T cells sorted from blood. The receptors here all came from a woman aged 18 to 35 in good health.

This clonotype was detected only a few times. The chain employs TRBV5-1 and TRBJ2-3; D is possibly TRBD2 (6 bases). In germline, CDR1 is SGHRS, CDR2 YFSETQ. The CDR3 consists of 14 residues. V was cut by 4 bases and J by 4 bases, with 13 bases left in between. The CDR3 bases are TGCGCCAGCAGCCCTAGACTAGTCGCAGATACGCAGTATTTT. This encodes CASSPRLVADTQYF. Using reference TRBV5-1 and TRBJ2-3 for the parts outside the CDR3, the full variable domain is KAGVTQTPRYLIKTRGQQVTLSCSPISGHRSVSWYQQTPGQGLQFLFEYFSETQRNKGNFPGRFSGRQFSNSRSEMNVSTLELGDSALYLCASSPRLVADTQYFGPGTRLTVL.

A few counts support this clonotype. The gene calls are TRBV20-1 and TRBJ2-7, with a possible D match to TRBD2 (7 bases). The CDR3 contains 13 residues. Trimming shortened V by 3 bases and J by 5 bases, and 14 bases separated the two germline ends. In germline, CDR1 is DFQATT, CDR2 SNEGSKA (reference sequence). CDR3 DNA: TGCAGTGCTAGCCCCACGGGGGGCCACGAGCAGTACTTC. Protein: CSASPTGGHEQYF.

The V and J genes are TRBV12-3 or TRBV12-4 and TRBJ1-2; D unresolved. V shed 9 bases and J shed 8 bases, with 16 bases lying between them. This CDR3 is 12 amino acids long. The CDR3: CASYSGPDGYTF. DNA for the CDR3: TGTGCCAGTTACTCCGGTCCGGACGGCTACACCTTC.

The rearrangement links TRBV12-3 or TRBV12-4 to TRBJ2-1; TRBD1 might be the D (6 bases). This CDR3 has 15 residues. V lost 5 bases and J lost 1, with 12 bases in between. This CDR3 reads CASSQQGPSYNEQFF. The CDR3 DNA reads as TGTGCCAGCAGTCAACAGGGTCCGTCCTACAATGAGCAGTTCTTC.

The J gene is TRBJ2-3, the V gene TRBV20-1; TRBD2 agrees at 11 bases. V lost 5 bases and J lost 3; bases outside the gene matches: 16. CDR1 is DFQATT, CDR2 SNEGSKA, per germline (reference sequence). The CDR3 runs to 18 residues. CDR3 sequence reads: CSAPGVTLSGGETDTQYF. CDR3 sequence (DNA): TGCAGTGCTCCCGGCGTGACACTTAGCGGGGGGGAAACAGATACGCAGTATTTT.

V gene TRBV5-1 combines with J gene TRBJ2-7; D call uncertain. The CDR3 loop spans 13 amino acids. Germline assignment: CDR1 SGHRS and CDR2 YFSETQ. V lost 3 bases and J 2 bases, leaving 9 bases between the germline ends. The CDR3 region has the DNA TGCGCCAGCAGCTGGTGGGCAACCTACGAGCAGTACTTC. It yields the protein CASSWWATYEQYF.

This clonotype showed up just a few times. The V and J genes are TRBV12-3 or TRBV12-4 and TRBJ1-5; a weak D match, TRBD1 (5 bases). The CDR3 extends over 16 amino acids. Trimming pared 6 bases from V and 0 bases from J, leaving 15 bases between. The CDR3 region has the DNA TGTGCCAGCAGGGGCCGGGGCCAAATTAGCAATCAGCCCCAGCATTTT. This gives the protein CASRGRGQISNQPQHF.

This clonotype was observed many times. The chain carries TRBV4-3 and TRBJ2-3; possible D gene TRBD1, 6 bases. The CDR3 loop spans 14 amino acids. The germline V gene has CDR1 LGHNA and CDR2 YSLEER. Trimming took 0 bases from V and 10 from J, leaving 14 bases between them. The CDR3 loop is CASSQDLRTGSQYF. In DNA form, the CDR3 reads TGCGCCAGCAGCCAAGATCTAAGAACAGGGTCGCAGTATTTT.

The V call is TRBV10-3, the J call TRBJ1-2; no definite D call. The CDR3 extends over 13 amino acids. Trimming removed 6 bases at V and 0 bases at J, with 8 bases between. Germline V gene lookup returns CDR1 ENHRY and CDR2 SYGVKD. The CDR3 here is CAIREAANYGYTF. Here the CDR3 DNA reads TGTGCCATCAGGGAGGCAGCTAACTATGGCTACACCTTC.

J is TRBJ2-5 and V is TRBV6-5, with a possible D match to TRBD2 (6 bases). The germline gives CDR1 MNHEY, CDR2 SVGAGI. The CDR3 covers 12 residues. V lost 6 bases and J lost 9, with 14 bases in between. CDR3 nucleotides: TGTGCCAGCAGACGAGGGAGGCCCCCCCAGTACTTC. It codes for CASRRGRPPQYF.

The rearrangement joins TRBV12-3 or TRBV12-4 to TRBJ1-2, with 10 bases lining up with TRBD1. Losses at the gene ends were 6 bases for V and 8 bases for J; bases not matched to a gene: 6. The CDR3 is 13 residues long. The CDR3 DNA sequence: TGTGCCAGCAGCTCGGGACAGGGGTTCGGCTACACCTTC. It codes for CASSSGQGFGYTF.

V gene TRBV5-6 combines with J gene TRBJ2-1; 8 bases map to TRBD2. Germline V gene data show CDR1 as SGHDT and CDR2 as YYEEEE. V gave up 1 base and J gave up 6 bases; unmatched junction bases: 15. The CDR3 covers 18 residues. CDR3: CASSLTRWAAGGLNEQFF. The CDR3, as DNA: TGTGCCAGCAGCTTGACCCGATGGGCGGCGGGGGGTCTCAATGAGCAGTTCTTC.

This clonotype came up a few times. The CDR3 sequence: CASSQGDSLYNEQFF. The CDR3 DNA sequence: TGTGCCAGCAGCCAAGGTGACTCCCTCTACAATGAGCAGTTCTTC. The V gene is TRBV4-2, the J gene TRBJ2-1; the D is unclear. The CDR3 contains 15 residues. The V and J ends lost 1 base and 3 bases respectively, with 10 bases between them. Germline CDR1 LGHNA, CDR2 YNFKEQ.

The CDR3 DNA is TGTGCCAGCAGTTTTTCCAGGGGGTATGGCTACACCTTC. Translation: CASSFSRGYGYTF. The chain uses TRBV12-3 or TRBV12-4 and TRBJ1-2, with TRBD1 matching over 7 bases. CDR3 length: 13 residues. The trim removed 3 bases at V and 5 bases at J, leaving 3 bases unmatched.

The sample holds many counts of this clonotype. The chain couples TRBV12-5 to TRBJ2-3, with D perhaps TRBD2 (7 bases). Germline loops: CDR1 LGHNT, CDR2 FRNRAP. This CDR3 comprises 14 residues. With 8 bases removed from V and 2 bases from J, the gap between germline ends came to 14 bases. The CDR3 region has the DNA TGTGCTAGTCGAGGGGGGGGCCTCACAGATACGCAGTATTTT. Protein product: CASRGGGLTDTQYF.

This clonotype has more than one count but fewer than ten. The chain joins TRBV3-1 to TRBJ2-1; 15 bases are a match to TRBD2. This CDR3 region has 21 residues. V dropped 1 base and J dropped 0; count of bases not matched to a gene: 10. CDR1 and CDR2 (germline): LGHDT, YNNKEL (reference sequence). The CDR3 sequence: CASSQARGLAGGRGSYNEQFF. CDR3 DNA: TGTGCCAGCAGCCAAGCACGGGGACTAGCGGGGGGCAGGGGCTCCTACAATGAGCAGTTCTTC.

This chain links TRBV11-2 with TRBJ2-2; 8 bases map to TRBD2. This CDR3 has 19 residues. J gave up 3 bases and V 5 bases, and 17 bases lay outside the gene matches. Germline V gives CDR1 SGHAT, CDR2 FQNNGV. The CDR3 loop reads CASSPLGLSGRKDTGELFF. CDR3 nucleotide sequence: TGTGCCAGCAGCCCCCTGGGGTTGAGCGGGAGAAAGGACACCGGGGAGCTGTTTTTT. The entire variable domain, with the rest obtained from reference TRBV11-2 and TRBJ2-2, is as follows: EAGVAQSPRYKIIEKRQSVAFWCNPISGHATLYWYQQILGQGPKLLIQFQNNGVVDDSQLPKDRFSAERLKGVDSTLKIQPAKLEDSAVYLCASSPLGLSGRKDTGELFFGEGSRLTVL.

The chain is built from TRBV2 and TRBJ1-4; the D is unclear. The CDR3 extends over 12 amino acids. The V and J ends lost 4 bases and 8 bases respectively, with 8 bases between them. Germline CDR1 SNHLY, CDR2 FYNNEI. The CDR3 here is CASSASKEKLFF. The CDR3 region has the DNA TGTGCCAGCAGTGCCAGCAAGGAAAAACTGTTTTTT.

This clonotype occurred many times. The chain uses TRBV29-1 and TRBJ2-7; 7 nucleotides agree with TRBD1. CDR1 and CDR2 (germline): SQVTM, ANQGSEA. This CDR3 contains 13 residues. CDR3 residues: CRPPGQSSYEQYF. The CDR3 bases are TGCAGGCCCCCGGGACAGAGCTCCTACGAGCAGTACTTC.

The V gene is TRBV12-3 or TRBV12-4, the J gene TRBJ1-1; D unresolved. V lost 3 bases and J 3 bases, leaving 8 bases between the germline ends. The CDR3 has 13 amino acids. DNA for the CDR3: TGTGCCAGCAGTTTGAAGGGTTACACTGAAGCTTTCTTT. This gives the protein CASSLKGYTEAFF.

The rearrangement links TRBV6-5 to TRBJ1-1; D perhaps matches TRBD1 (5 bases). Per the germline V gene, CDR1 is MNHEY and CDR2 is SVGAGI. This CDR3 region has 13 residues. V lost 5 bases and J 0 bases, leaving 7 bases between the germline ends. This CDR3 reads CASSNRLNTEAFF. The DNA of the CDR3 is TGTGCCAGCAGTAACAGGTTGAACACTGAAGCTTTCTTT.

The rearrangement uses TRBV7-2 and TRBJ1-5, with D unclear. The V end was cut by 7 bases, the J end by 1 base, with 11 bases between. CDR1 and CDR2 from the germline V gene are SGHTA and FQGNSA. The CDR3 contains 14 residues. CDR3 in DNA: TGTGCCAGCAATACGGAAGGGAGCAATCAGCCCCAGCATTTT. This codes for CASNTEGSNQPQHF.

This clonotype occurred a few times. The chain carries TRBV20-1 and TRBJ2-7; 8 bases align to TRBD2. The CDR3 is made up of 13 amino acids. V shed 5 bases and J 3 bases; nucleotides not matched to a gene: 6. CDR1 is DFQATT and CDR2 is SNEGSKA in the germline V gene (reference sequence). The CDR3 DNA follows: TGCAGTGCTGGACGGGGGGGCCGCTACGAGCAGTACTTC. Protein: CSAGRGGRYEQYF.

This clonotype was detected only a few times. The chain is built from TRBV7-2 and TRBJ2-7; weak D call: TRBD2 (6 bases). The CDR3 loop spans 15 amino acids. Germline V gives CDR1 SGHTA, CDR2 FQGNSA. V dropped 3 bases and J dropped 1 base, with 13 bases sitting between them. This CDR3 reads CASSFLAAESYEQYF. In DNA, the CDR3 is TGTGCCAGCAGCTTCTTAGCGGCTGAGTCCTACGAGCAGTACTTC.

This rearrangement joins TRBV3-1 to TRBJ2-1; no clear D gene. The CDR3 is 15 residues long. Looked up from germline, CDR1 is LGHDT and CDR2 is YNNKEL (reference sequence). V shed 0 bases and J shed 7 bases, with 13 bases lying between them. CDR3: CASSQDQAWGNEQFF. Here the CDR3 DNA reads TGTGCCAGCAGCCAAGACCAGGCCTGGGGAAATGAGCAGTTCTTC.

In this sample, this clonotype turned up a few times. The rearrangement links TRBV25-1 to TRBJ1-1, with D possibly matching TRBD1 (6 bases). Between the trimmed V and J ends, which lost 1 base and 4 bases, there was a span of 10 bases. The CDR3 covers 14 residues. The germline gives CDR1 MGHDK, CDR2 SYGVNS. The DNA for the CDR3 is TGTGCCAGCAGTGAATGGGGGCCCGGCACTGAAGCTTTCTTT. Translation: CASSEWGPGTEAFF.

This chain connects TRBV5-1 to TRBJ1-1, with a weak D call TRBD1 (5 bases). The V and J ends lost 0 bases and 7 bases respectively, with 16 bases between them. The CDR3 totals 15 residues. CDR1 is SGHRS and CDR2 is YFSETQ in the germline V gene. The CDR3 protein is CASSLVEGRQREAFF. CDR3 DNA: TGCGCCAGCAGCTTGGTGGAGGGGCGTCAACGTGAAGCTTTCTTT.

This clonotype was detected many times. The CDR3: CASSLQGGSYNEQFF. The CDR3 DNA sequence: TGTGCCAGCAGCCTACAGGGGGGCTCCTACAATGAGCAGTTCTTC. The chain joins TRBV2 to TRBJ2-1; 8 bases are shared with TRBD1. The CDR3 is 15 amino acids. The J segment lost 0 bases and the V segment lost 6 bases, leaving 4 bases of the junction unmatched. Germline V CDR1 and CDR2: SNHLY, FYNNEI.